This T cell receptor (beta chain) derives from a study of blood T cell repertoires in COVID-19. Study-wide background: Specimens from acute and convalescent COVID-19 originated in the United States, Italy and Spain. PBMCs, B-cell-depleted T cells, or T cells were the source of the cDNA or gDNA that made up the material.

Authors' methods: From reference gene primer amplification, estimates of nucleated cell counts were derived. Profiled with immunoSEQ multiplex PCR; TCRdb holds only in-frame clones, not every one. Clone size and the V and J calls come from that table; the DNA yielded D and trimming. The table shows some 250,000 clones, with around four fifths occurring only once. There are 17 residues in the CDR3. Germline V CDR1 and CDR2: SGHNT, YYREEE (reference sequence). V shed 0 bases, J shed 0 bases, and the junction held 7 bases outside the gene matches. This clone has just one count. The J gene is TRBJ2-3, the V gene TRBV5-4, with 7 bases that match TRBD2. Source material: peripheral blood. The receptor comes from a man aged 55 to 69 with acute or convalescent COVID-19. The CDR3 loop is CASSLESSGDSTDTQYF. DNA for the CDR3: TGTGCCAGCAGCTTGGAATCGAGCGGGGACAGCACAGATACGCAGTATTTT. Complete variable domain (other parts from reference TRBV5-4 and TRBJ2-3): ETGVTQSPTHLIKTRGQQVTLRCSSQSGHNTVSWYQQALGQGPQFIFQYYREEENGRGNFPPRFSGLQFPNYSSELNVNALELDDSALYLCASSLESSGDSTDTQYFGPGTRLTVL.